This T cell receptor beta chain is drawn from a study of CD8 T cells in ankylosing spondylitis. With 3 bases removed from V and 10 bases from J, the gap between germline ends came to 14 bases. Germline CDR1 ENHRY, CDR2 SYGVKD. This CDR3 has 13 amino acids. For this clonotype: Its antigen remains unknown. A much larger clone differs by one base, so this may be a read error.

Study conclusions and caveats: A subset of motif variants has previously been described in the synovial fluid and blood of reactive arthritis.

TCRdb reanalysed the 5' RACE reads using MiXCR and keeps one entry per CDR3 protein. The table lists about 240,000 distinct CDR3 sequences, 8.6% of them singletons, with under 7.5% in the top ten. What was sequenced was blood, either unsorted or a sorted T cell fraction (not recorded which). The sequence derives from a male donor with ankylosing spondylitis or in good health (not recorded which). The chain links TRBV10-3 to TRBJ2-3; a weak D match, TRBD2 (5 bases). In DNA form, the CDR3 reads TGTGCCATCAGTGAATTTAGCGAGGATTCGCAGTATTTT. Protein sequence: CAISEFSEDSQYF.